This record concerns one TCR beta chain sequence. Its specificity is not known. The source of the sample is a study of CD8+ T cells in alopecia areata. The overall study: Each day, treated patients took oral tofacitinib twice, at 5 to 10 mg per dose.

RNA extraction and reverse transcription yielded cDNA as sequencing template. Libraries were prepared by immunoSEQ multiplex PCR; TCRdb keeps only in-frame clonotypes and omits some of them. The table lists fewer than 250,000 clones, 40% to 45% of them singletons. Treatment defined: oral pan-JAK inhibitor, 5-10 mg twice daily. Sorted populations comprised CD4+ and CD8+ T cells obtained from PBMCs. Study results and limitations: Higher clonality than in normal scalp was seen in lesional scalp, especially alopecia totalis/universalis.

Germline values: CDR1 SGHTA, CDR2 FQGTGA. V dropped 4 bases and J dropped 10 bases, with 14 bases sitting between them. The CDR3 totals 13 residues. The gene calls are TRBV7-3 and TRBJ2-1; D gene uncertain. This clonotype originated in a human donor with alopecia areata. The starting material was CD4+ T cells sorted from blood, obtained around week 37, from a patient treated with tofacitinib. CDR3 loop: CASSSSLGYEQFF. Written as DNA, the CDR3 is TGTGCCAGCAGCTCTTCCTTAGGGTACGAGCAGTTCTTC.